This TCR beta chain was identified during a study of cytomegalovirus exposure and HLA in healthy donors. Study-level findings and limits: As a later analysis showed, several of the most significant clusters appeared to be linked to common viral pathogens. For most TCR beta V segments, an earlier analysis put the productive rate at about 87% or about 30% of the time. Reports described diagnosis of cytomegalovirus status by the classifier as highly specific and sensitive.

For this clone: Its antigen remains unknown.

The PCR had 60 Vbeta and 13 Jbeta primers. The method was immunoSEQ multiplex PCR; TCRdb's version includes in-frame clones alone and lacks a portion of them. The sample lists more than 200,000 clones; 70% to 90% were seen once. This donor has no recorded CMV serostatus. Looked up from germline, CDR1 is MGHRA and CDR2 is YSYEKL. The CDR3 runs 15 residues. V lost 3 bases, J lost 2 bases, and 5 bases stayed unmatched. The V gene is TRBV4-1, the J gene TRBJ2-5; 8 bases align to TRBD2. The source is a human donor in good health. The material sequenced was PBMCs. This CDR3 is CASSQILAVQETQYF. DNA for the CDR3: TGCGCCAGCAGCCAGATACTAGCGGTTCAAGAGACCCAGTACTTC.